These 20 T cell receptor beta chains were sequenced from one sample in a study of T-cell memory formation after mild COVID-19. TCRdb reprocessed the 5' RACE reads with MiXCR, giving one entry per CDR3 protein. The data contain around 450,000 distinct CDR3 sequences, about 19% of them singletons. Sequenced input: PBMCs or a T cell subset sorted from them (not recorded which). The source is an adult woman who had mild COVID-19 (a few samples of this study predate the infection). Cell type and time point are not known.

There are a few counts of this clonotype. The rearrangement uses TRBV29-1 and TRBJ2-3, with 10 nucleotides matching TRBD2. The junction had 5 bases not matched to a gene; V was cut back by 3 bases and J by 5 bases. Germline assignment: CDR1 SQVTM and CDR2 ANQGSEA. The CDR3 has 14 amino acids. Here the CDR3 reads CSVEGTSVLDTQYF. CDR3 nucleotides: TGCAGCGTTGAGGGGACTAGCGTACTAGATACGCAGTATTTT.

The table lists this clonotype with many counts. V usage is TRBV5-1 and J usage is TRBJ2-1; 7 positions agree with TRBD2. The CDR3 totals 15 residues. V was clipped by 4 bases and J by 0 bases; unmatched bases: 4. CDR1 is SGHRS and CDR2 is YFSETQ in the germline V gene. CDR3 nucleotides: TGCGCCAGCAGCCCCTGGACTAGCTCCTACAATGAGCAGTTCTTC. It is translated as CASSPWTSSYNEQFF.

The CDR3 region is CASSFLGLAGGPVNEQFF. The CDR3 nucleotides are TGTGCCAGCAGCTTTTTGGGACTAGCGGGAGGGCCGGTCAATGAGCAGTTCTTC. The V call is TRBV11-1, the J call TRBJ2-1; 16 bases fit TRBD2. With 3 bases clipped from V and 6 bases from J, the junction kept 8 bases outside the gene matches. Germline CDR1 is SGHAT and CDR2 is FQDESV (reference sequence). This CDR3 spans 18 amino acids.

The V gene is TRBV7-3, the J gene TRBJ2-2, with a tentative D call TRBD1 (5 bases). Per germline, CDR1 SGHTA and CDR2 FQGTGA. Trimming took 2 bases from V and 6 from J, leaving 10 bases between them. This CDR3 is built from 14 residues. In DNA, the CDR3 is TGTGCCAGCAGCTTAGTTAGGGGTTCCGGGGAGCTGTTTTTT. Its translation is CASSLVRGSGELFF.

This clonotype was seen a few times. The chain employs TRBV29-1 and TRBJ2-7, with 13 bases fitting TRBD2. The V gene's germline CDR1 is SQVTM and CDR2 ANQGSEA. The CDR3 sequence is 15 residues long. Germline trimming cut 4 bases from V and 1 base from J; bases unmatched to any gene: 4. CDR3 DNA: TGCAGCGTTGGGACTAGCGGGAGTTATTCCTACGAGCAGTACTTC. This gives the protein CSVGTSGSYSYEQYF.

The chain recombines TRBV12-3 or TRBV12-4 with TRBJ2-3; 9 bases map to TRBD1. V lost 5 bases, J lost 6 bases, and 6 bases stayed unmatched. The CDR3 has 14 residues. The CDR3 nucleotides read TGTGCCAGCAGTCTAGGACAGGGGATGGATACGCAGTATTTT. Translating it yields CASSLGQGMDTQYF.

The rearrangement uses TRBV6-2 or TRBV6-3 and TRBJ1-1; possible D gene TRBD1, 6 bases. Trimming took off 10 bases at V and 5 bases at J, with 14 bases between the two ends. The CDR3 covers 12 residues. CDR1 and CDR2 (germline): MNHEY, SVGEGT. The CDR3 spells CATRGFRTEAFF. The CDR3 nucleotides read TGTGCCACGAGGGGGTTTCGGACTGAAGCTTTCTTT.

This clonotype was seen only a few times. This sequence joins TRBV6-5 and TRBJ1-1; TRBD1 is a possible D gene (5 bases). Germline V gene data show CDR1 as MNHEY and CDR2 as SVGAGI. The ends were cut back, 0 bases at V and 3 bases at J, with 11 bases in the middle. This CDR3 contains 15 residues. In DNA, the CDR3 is TGTGCCAGCAGTTACTCGAGAGTAGGGGACACTGAAGCTTTCTTT. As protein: CASSYSRVGDTEAFF.

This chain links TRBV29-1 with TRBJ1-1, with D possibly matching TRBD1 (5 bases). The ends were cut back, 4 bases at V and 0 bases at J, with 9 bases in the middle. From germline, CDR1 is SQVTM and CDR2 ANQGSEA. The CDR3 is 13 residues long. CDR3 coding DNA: TGCAGCGTTGTGGGGCGGATGAACACTGAAGCTTTCTTT. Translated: CSVVGRMNTEAFF.

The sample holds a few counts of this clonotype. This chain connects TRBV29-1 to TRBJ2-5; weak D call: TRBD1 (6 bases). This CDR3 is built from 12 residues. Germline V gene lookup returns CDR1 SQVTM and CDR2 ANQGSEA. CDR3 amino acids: CSAEQGQETQYF. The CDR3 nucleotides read TGCAGTGCAGAACAGGGACAAGAGACCCAGTACTTC.

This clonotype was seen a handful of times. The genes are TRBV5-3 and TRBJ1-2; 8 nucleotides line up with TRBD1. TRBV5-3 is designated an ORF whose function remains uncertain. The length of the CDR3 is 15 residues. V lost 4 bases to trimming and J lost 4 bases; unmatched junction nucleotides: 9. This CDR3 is CARSPRTGHCYGYTF. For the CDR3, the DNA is TGTGCCAGAAGCCCAAGGACAGGGCACTGCTATGGCTACACCTTC.

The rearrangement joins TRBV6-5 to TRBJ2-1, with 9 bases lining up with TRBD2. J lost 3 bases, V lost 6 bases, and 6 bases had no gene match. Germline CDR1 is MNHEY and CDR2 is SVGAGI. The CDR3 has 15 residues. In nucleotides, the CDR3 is TGTGCCAGCAGCAATAGCGGGAGAAGCTACAATGAGCAGTTCTTC. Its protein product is CASSNSGRSYNEQFF.

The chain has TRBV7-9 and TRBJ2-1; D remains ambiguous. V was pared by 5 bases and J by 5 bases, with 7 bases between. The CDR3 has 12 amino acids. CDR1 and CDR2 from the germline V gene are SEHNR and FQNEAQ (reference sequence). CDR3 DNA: TGTGCCAGCAGCGCAAATAACAATGAGCAGTTCTTC. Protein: CASSANNNEQFF.

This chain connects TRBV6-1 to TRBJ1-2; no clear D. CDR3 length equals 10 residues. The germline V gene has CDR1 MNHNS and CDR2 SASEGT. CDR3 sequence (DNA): TGTGGGAGCTGGGACTATGGCTACACCTTC. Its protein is CGSWDYGYTF.

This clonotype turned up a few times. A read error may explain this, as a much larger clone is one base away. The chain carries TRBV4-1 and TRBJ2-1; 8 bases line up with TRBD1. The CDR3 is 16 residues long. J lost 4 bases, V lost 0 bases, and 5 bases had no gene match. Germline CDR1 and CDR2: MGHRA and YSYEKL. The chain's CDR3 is CASSQDLQGGYNEQFF. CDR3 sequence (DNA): TGCGCCAGCAGCCAAGACCTACAGGGGGGTTACAATGAGCAGTTCTTC.

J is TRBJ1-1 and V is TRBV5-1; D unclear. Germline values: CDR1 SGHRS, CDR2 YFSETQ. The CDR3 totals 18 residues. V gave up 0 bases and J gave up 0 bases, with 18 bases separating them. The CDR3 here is CASSLDSMQYTMNTEAFF. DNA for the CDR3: TGCGCCAGCAGCTTGGATAGTATGCAATACACAATGAACACTGAAGCTTTCTTT.

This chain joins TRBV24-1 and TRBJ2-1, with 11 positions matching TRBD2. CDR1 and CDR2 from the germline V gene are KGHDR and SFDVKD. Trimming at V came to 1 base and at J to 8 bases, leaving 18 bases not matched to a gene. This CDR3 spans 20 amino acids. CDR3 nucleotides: TGTGCCACCAGTGATTTAGTAGCGGGAGGGACAAGTGTGGGATTCGATGAGCAGTTCTTC. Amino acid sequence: CATSDLVAGGTSVGFDEQFF.

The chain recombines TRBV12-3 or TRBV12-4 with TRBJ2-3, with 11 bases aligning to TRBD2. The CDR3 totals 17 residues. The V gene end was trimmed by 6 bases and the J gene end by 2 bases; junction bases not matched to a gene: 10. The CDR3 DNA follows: TGTGCCAGCAGCCTACCGTATAGCGGGGGGGACACAGATACGCAGTATTTT. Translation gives CASSLPYSGGDTDTQYF.

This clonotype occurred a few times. CDR3 residues: CSARDFNTGELFF. The CDR3 bases are TGCAGTGCTAGGGACTTCAACACCGGGGAGCTGTTTTTT. V gene TRBV20-1 combines with J gene TRBJ2-2, with D perhaps matching TRBD2 (5 bases). V dropped 3 bases and J dropped 2 bases, with 7 bases sitting between them. The CDR3 covers 13 residues. In germline, CDR1 is DFQATT, CDR2 SNEGSKA (reference sequence).

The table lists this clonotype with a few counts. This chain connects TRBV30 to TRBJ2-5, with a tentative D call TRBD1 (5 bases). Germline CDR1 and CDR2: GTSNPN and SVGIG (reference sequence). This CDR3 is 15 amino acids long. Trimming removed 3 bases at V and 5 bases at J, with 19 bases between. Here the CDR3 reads CAWRSHETVRETQYF. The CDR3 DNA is TGTGCCTGGAGGTCACACGAGACAGTGAGGGAGACCCAGTACTTC.